This T cell receptor (beta chain) was profiled in a study of cytomegalovirus exposure and HLA in healthy donors. Study results and caveats: A missense variant in DCLRE1C was later tied to TCR beta V- and J-gene trimming. When a later analysis compared HLA-associated TCR beta chains with equally common others, the HLA-associated chains turned out to be more clonally expanded and to have lower generation probabilities. Reports state that TCR beta sequences accurately predicted most subjects' HLA-A and HLA-B alleles.

This clone was seen more than once but under ten times. Its specificity is not known. Primers included in the PCR were 60 Vbeta and 13 Jbeta primers. Generated by immunoSEQ multiplex PCR, the TCRdb table keeps only in-frame clones and is missing some. The profile shows about 95,000 clones, approximately 80% of them singletons. The CDR3 has 16 residues. V shed 1 base and J shed 0 bases, with 10 bases lying between them. Germline V gives CDR1 SEHNR, CDR2 FQNEAQ (reference sequence). This chain joins TRBV7-9 and TRBJ1-5; D is perhaps TRBD1 (6 bases). This sequence was found in a man aged 25-45 years in good health and CMV-seropositive. Sequenced input: PBMCs. CDR3 protein: CASSLGGQPSNQPQHF. The CDR3 DNA reads TGTGCCAGCAGCTTAGGGGGGCAACCTAGCAATCAGCCCCAGCATTTT.